This T cell receptor beta chain was recorded in a study of cytomegalovirus exposure and HLA in healthy donors. About this clone: Its specificity is not known.

PCR employed 60 Vbeta and 13 Jbeta primers. Profiling relied on immunoSEQ multiplex PCR, and the TCRdb table lists in-frame clones only, not all of them. Here the sample spans some 67,000 clones, 75% being singletons. Trimming shortened V by 0 bases and J by 0 bases, and 6 bases separated the two germline ends. CDR3 length equals 14 residues. Germline V lookup: CDR1 SGHRS, CDR2 YFSETQ. General study findings and limits: Most TCR sequences were uncommon, yet certain public TCRs appeared in many donors.

The sample was PBMCs. The sequence was obtained from a man in his sixties in good health and CMV-seropositive. The genes are TRBV5-1 and TRBJ1-1; D is uncertain. CDR3 loop: CASSLGDMNTEAFF. CDR3 in DNA: TGCGCCAGCAGCTTGGGCGACATGAACACTGAAGCTTTCTTT. The complete variable domain, with remaining parts taken from reference TRBV5-1 and TRBJ1-1, reads KAGVTQTPRYLIKTRGQQVTLSCSPISGHRSVSWYQQTPGQGLQFLFEYFSETQRNKGNFPGRFSGRQFSNSRSEMNVSTLELGDSALYLCASSLGDMNTEAFFGQGTRLTVV.